The TCR beta chain under discussion was sequenced for a study of T-cell reconstitution after alpha-beta-depleted transplantation in children. This clonotype was recorded at least ten times. The V gene lost 5 bases and the J gene lost 3 bases, with 8 bases spanning the gap. This CDR3 comprises 12 residues. CDR1 and CDR2 (germline): DFQATT, SNEGSKA (reference sequence). The authors prepared the TCRbeta library with unique molecular identifiers. TCRdb independently ran MiXCR on the PCR reads; one entry per CDR3 protein. Among around 400,000 distinct CDR3 sequences, about 11% were seen once, and the ten largest hold 4.5% to 7%.

Source: PBMCs from the stem cell graft donor, taken from the stem cell graft. The receptor comes from a human donor who donated a stem cell graft to a child with acute myeloid leukemia. The genes are TRBV20-1 and TRBJ2-1, with D possibly being TRBD2 (6 bases). The CDR3 coding sequence is TGCAGTGCTTTGCGGGGCTACAATGAGCAGTTCTTC. Amino acid sequence: CSALRGYNEQFF.